The T cell receptor (beta chain) described here comes from a study of blood T cell repertoires in COVID-19. Overall study context: The United States, Italy and Spain provided the acute and convalescent COVID-19 samples. The cDNA or gDNA used as material had been derived from T cells, B-cell-depleted T cells, or PBMCs.

Original analysis: Quantification of nucleated cells was approximated via reference gene primer amplification. Sequenced by immunoSEQ multiplex PCR; TCRdb stores in-frame clones only, minus some. D and trimming were read from the DNA, whereas the V and J calls and clone size are those reported in that table. Here the sample spans 180,000 or so clones, about 88% being singletons. Germline-derived CDR1 and CDR2 are SGHNT and YYREEE (reference sequence). The length of the CDR3 is 12 residues. The V and J ends lost 1 base and 10 bases respectively, with 8 bases between them. Sequenced input: peripheral blood. This sequence originates from a man aged 18-30 years with acute or convalescent COVID-19. The chain employs TRBV5-4 and TRBJ1-4; the D gene is possibly TRBD1 (5 bases). The CDR3 nucleotides read TGTGCCAGCAGCTTGCGGGGGGGAAAACTGTTTTTT. This translates into CASSLRGGKLFF.